The present TCR beta chain was sequenced within a study of immunodeficiency (dated by TCRdb to the late 2010s). Looking at the study overall: The repertoires were analyzed to search for VDJ recombination defects and oligoclonality. What the study reported, not specific to this receptor: In the entropy comparisons of patients against healthy controls, patients were shown as n=3 (open circles), and an effect of thymic development was suggested only as a possibility. CD4+ T cell V-J pairing and productive entropy appeared similar between patients and controls. Severe oligoclonality, as judged by top-100 and total clonotype frequencies, was observed in patient CD8+ T cells but not in patient CD4+ T cells.

Patients had fewer naive CD4 and especially CD8 T cells, with expanded effector memory subpopulations. CD3+CD4+ T cells were sorted from fresh PBMCs before TCR sequencing. A remark on this clone: The clone's antigen remains unknown. The sample holds no much larger clone one base away, and base qualities are not on file.

CDR1 SGHTA and CDR2 FQGNSA are derived from the germline V gene. Inclusive of the bounding cysteine and phenylalanine, the CDR3 is 17 residues long. Only CDR3 DNA remains: 51 bases, in frame from the first base. V loses 4 bases of germline sequence and J loses 3 bases, and the interval between the two ends is 19 bases. After extraction using the QIAamp DNA Blood Mini Kit, genomic DNA was sent off for immunoSEQ repertoire analysis. Using a standard quantity of genomic DNA template, multiplex PCR was run to amplify the CDR3 regions. PCR products were sequenced on an Illumina platform. The original pipeline was this. Alignment of sequences was done against a reference, and the V, D and J gene definitions came from IMGT. Closely related sequences were merged by a nearest-neighbor clustering algorithm so that PCR and sequencing errors were removed. V, D and J usage in productive unique and total sequences was analyzed using ImmunoSEQ Analyzer tools and R version 3.6.1. As stored in TCRdb, this immuneACCESS dataset retains in-frame rearrangements with V and J assigned. A fraction of the clones does not appear; measured against another copy, unresolved V genes explain less than half of the discrepancy, and the remainder lacks a known reason. The V and J calls and the clone size are those of that table, but D and trimming were determined from the DNA. The sample table lists some 2,500 clones, around nine tenths of them with a count of one. Clones ranked in the top ten supply approximately 19% of the sample.

The chain was built from TRBV7-2 and TRBJ2-1, with the D gene too uncertain to name. Sequencing was carried out using CD4+ T cells from blood. This sequence originates from a woman aged 18-29 years with POLD1 deficiency. The CDR3 in this case is CASSSRPGESGYNEQFF. The sequence in DNA is TGTGCCAGCAGCTCCAGACCTGGGGAATCGGGCTACAATGAGCAGTTCTTC.